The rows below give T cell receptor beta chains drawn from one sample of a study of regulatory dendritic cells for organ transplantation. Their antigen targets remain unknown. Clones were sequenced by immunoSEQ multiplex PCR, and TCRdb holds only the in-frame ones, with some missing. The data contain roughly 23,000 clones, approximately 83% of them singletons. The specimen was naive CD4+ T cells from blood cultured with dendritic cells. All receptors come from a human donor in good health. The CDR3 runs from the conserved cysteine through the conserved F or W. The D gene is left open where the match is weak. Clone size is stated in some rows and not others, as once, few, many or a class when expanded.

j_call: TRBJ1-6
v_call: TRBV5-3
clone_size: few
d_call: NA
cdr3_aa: CARSLAKRRAHSPLHF
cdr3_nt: TGTGCCAGAAGCTTGGCCAAAAGGAGGGCGCATTCACCCCTCCACTTT

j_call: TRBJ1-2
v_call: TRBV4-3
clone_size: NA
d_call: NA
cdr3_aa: CASSRGGGRRTYGYTF
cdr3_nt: TGCGCCAGCAGCCGAGGCGGAGGACGTCGAACCTATGGCTACACCTTC

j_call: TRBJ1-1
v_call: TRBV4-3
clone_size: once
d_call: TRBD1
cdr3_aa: CASSQGGQGAVEAFF
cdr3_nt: TGCGCCAGCAGCCAAGGGGGACAGGGGGCGGTTGAAGCTTTCTTT

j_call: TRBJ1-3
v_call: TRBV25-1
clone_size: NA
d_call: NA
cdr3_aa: CASSEFHKSSGNTIYF
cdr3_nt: TGTGCCAGCAGTGAATTCCACAAGTCGTCTGGAAACACCATATATTTT

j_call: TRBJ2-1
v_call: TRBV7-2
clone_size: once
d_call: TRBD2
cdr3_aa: CASSSQTSGNNEQFF
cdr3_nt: TGTGCCAGCAGCTCACAGACTAGCGGTAACAATGAGCAGTTCTTC

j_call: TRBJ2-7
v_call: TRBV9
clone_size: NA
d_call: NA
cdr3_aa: CASSVTSESYEQYF
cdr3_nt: TGTGCCAGCAGCGTTACATCAGAGTCCTACGAGCAGTACTTC

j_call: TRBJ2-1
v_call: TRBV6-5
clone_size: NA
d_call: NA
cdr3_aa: CASSRPGQSGNEQFF
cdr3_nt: TGTGCCAGCAGTCGCCCCGGACAGTCCGGCAATGAGCAGTTCTTC

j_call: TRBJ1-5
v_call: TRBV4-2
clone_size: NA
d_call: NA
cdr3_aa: CASSHSDSSNQPQHF
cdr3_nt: TGTGCCAGCAGCCATTCCGACAGCAGCAATCAGCCCCAGCATTTT

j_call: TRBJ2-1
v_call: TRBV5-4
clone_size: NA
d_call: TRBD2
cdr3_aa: CASSFKTGGQSNEQFF
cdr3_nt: TGTGCCAGCAGCTTTAAAACGGGGGGGCAGTCCAATGAGCAGTTCTTC

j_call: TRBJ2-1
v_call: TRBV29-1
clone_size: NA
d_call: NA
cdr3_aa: CSDMIGGREKQFF
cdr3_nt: TGCAGCGACATGATAGGAGGCAGGGAGAAGCAGTTCTTC

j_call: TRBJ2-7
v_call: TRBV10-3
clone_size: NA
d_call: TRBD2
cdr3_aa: CAISLAGNEQYF
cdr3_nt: TGTGCCATCTCTTTAGCGGGCAACGAGCAGTACTTC

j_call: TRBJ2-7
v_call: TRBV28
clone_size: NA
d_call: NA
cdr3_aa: CASSLPADTYEQYF
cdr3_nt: TGTGCCAGCAGTTTGCCTGCAGATACCTACGAGCAGTACTTC

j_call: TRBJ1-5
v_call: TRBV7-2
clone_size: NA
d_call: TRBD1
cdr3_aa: CASTLRWTGVLGQPQHF
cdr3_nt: TGTGCCAGCACTCTCCGTTGGACAGGGGTCCTTGGGCAGCCCCAGCATTTT

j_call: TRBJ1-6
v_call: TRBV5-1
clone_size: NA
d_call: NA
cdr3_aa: CASLLNRRGSYNSPLHF
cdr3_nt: TGCGCCAGCCTCCTTAATCGCCGTGGCTCCTATAATTCACCCCTCCACTTT

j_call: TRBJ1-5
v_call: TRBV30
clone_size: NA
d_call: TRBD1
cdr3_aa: CAWSKDRGDWSNQPQHF
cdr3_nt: TGTGCCTGGAGTAAGGACAGGGGCGACTGGAGCAATCAGCCCCAGCATTTT

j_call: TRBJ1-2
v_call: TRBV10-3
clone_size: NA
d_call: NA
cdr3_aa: CAISESIGRNYGYTF
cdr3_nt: TGTGCCATCAGTGAGTCGATAGGGAGAAACTATGGCTACACCTTC

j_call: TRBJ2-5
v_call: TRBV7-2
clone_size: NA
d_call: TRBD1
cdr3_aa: CASSSVAGQGYQETQYF
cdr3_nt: TGTGCCAGCAGCTCAGTCGCGGGACAGGGGTACCAAGAGACCCAGTACTTC

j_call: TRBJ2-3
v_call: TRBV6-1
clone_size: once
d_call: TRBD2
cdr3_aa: CASSLAGGFTDTQYF
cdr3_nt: TGTGCCAGCTCTCTAGCGGGGGGATTCACAGATACGCAGTATTTT

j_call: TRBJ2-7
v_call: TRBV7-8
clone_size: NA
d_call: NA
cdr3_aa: CASSFRIGEQYF
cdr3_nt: TGTGCCAGCAGCTTTCGGATCGGCGAGCAGTACTTC

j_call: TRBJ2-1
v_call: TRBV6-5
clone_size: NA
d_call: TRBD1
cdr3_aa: CASTPDRVSYNEQFF
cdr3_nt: TGTGCCAGCACACCGGACAGGGTTTCCTACAATGAGCAGTTCTTC

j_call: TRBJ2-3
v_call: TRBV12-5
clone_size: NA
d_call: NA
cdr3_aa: CASGLSGDTQYF
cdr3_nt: TGTGCTAGTGGTTTATCAGGGGATACGCAGTATTTT

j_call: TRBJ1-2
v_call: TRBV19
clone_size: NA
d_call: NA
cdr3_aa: CASSIALRAVAGYTF
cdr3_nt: TGTGCCAGTAGTATAGCCCTCCGGGCAGTGGCTGGCTACACCTTC

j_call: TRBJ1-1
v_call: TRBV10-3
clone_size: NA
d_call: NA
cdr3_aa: CAIGGPLNTEAFF
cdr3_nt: TGTGCGATTGGGGGGCCCCTTAACACTGAAGCTTTCTTT

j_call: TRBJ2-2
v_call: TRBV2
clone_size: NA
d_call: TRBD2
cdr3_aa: CASRGPEPSGENTGELFF
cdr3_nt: TGTGCCAGCAGGGGACCAGAACCTAGCGGAGAGAACACCGGGGAGCTGTTTTTT

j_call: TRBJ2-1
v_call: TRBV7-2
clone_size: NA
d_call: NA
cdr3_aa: CASRNNGGRNEQFF
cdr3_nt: TGTGCCAGCAGGAATAATGGGGGGCGAAATGAGCAGTTCTTC

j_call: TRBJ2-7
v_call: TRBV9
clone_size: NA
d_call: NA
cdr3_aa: CASSPFLGQPYEQYF
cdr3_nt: TGTGCCAGCAGCCCTTTCTTGGGACAACCGTACGAGCAGTACTTC

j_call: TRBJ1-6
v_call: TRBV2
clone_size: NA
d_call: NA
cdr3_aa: CASSAGFGRDDSPLHF
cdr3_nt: TGTGCCAGCAGTGCGGGGTTTGGCAGGGATGATTCACCCCTCCACTTT

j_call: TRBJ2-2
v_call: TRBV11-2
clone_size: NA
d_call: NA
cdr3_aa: CASKVRAETNTGELFF
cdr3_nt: TGTGCCAGCAAAGTTAGGGCGGAAACGAACACCGGGGAGCTGTTTTTT

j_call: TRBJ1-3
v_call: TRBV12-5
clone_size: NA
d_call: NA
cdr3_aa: CASALGGSSGNTIYF
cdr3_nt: TGTGCTAGTGCCCTGGGAGGAAGCTCTGGAAACACCATATATTTT

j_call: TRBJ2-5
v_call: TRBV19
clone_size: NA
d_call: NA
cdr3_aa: CASSEAQITGTQYF
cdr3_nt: TGTGCCAGTAGCGAAGCGCAAATTACGGGGACCCAGTACTTC

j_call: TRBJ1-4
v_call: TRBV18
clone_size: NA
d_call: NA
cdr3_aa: CASSPRGSEEKLFF
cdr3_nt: TGTGCCAGCTCACCCCGTGGGAGCGAGGAAAAACTGTTTTTT

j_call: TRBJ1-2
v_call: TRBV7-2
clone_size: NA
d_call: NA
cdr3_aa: CASSLRVVQLKDGYTF
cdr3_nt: TGTGCCAGCAGCTTACGTGTCGTCCAGCTAAAGGATGGCTACACCTTC

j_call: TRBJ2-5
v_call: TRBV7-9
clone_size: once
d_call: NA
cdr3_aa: CASSSPGYQETQYF
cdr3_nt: TGTGCCAGCAGTTCCCCGGGGTACCAAGAGACCCAGTACTTC

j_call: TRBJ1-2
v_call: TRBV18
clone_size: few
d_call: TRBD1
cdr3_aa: CASSPDQGVVYGYTF
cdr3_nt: TGTGCCAGCTCACCAGATCAGGGGGTCGTGTATGGCTACACCTTC

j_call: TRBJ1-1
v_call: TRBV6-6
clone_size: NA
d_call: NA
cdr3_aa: CASSYQTVLMNTEAFF
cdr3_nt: TGTGCCAGCAGTTACCAAACAGTTCTTATGAACACTGAAGCTTTCTTT

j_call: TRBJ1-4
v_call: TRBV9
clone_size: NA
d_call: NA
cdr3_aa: CASSVGPDYNEKLFF
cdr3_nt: TGTGCCAGCAGCGTAGGCCCGGATTATAATGAAAAACTGTTTTTT

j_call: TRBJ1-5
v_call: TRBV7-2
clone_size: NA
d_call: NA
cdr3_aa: CASSSAYKGSNQPQHF
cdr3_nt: TGTGCCAGCAGCTCGGCATACAAGGGCAGCAATCAGCCCCAGCATTTT

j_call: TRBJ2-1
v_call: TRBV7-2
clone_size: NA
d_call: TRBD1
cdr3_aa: CASSQETGPNPIFNEQFF
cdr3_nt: TGTGCCAGCAGCCAGGAGACAGGGCCTAACCCGATTTTCAATGAGCAGTTCTTC

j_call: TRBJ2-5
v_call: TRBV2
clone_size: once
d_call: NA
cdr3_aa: CASSVSENPRETQYF
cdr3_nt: TGTGCCAGCAGTGTCTCAGAAAACCCTCGGGAGACCCAGTACTTC

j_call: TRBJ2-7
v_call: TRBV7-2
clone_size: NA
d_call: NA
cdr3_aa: CASSSLQGRGGEQYF
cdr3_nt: TGTGCCAGCAGCTCACTACAGGGCAGGGGTGGGGAGCAGTACTTC

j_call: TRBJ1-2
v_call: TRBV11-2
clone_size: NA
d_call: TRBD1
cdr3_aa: CASSTNPDGTGNLMGGYTF
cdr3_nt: TGTGCCAGCAGCACCAATCCGGATGGGACAGGGAATCTAATGGGTGGCTACACCTTC

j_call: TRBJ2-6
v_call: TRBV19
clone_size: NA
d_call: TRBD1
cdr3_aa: CASSILGQGGLGANVLTF
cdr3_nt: TGTGCCAGTAGTATTTTGGGACAGGGGGGGCTTGGGGCCAACGTCCTGACTTTC

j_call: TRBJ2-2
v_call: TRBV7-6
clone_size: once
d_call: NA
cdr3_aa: CANSSRQAYNPNTGELFF
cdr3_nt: TGTGCCAACAGCTCAAGACAGGCGTATAACCCGAACACCGGGGAGCTGTTTTTT

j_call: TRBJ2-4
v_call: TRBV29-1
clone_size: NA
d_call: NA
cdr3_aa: CSVVMDRAKNIQYF
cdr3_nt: TGCAGCGTTGTAATGGACAGAGCCAAAAACATTCAGTACTTC

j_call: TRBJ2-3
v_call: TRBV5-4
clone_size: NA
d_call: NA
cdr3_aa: CASSEPPVGQDTQYF
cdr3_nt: TGTGCCAGCAGCGAACCGCCCGTGGGTCAAGATACGCAGTATTTT

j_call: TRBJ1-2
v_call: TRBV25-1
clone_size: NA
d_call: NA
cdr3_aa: CASSEVSGDATNYGYTF
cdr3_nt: TGTGCCAGCAGTGAAGTCTCAGGCGACGCTACTAACTATGGCTACACCTTC

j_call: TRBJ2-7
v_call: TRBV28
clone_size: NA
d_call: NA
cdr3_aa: CASSLGILYEQYF
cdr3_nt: TGTGCCAGCAGTTTGGGCATCCTCTACGAGCAGTACTTC

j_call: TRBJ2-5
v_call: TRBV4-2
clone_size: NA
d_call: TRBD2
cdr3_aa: CASSSIYPGTSGRETQYF
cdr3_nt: TGTGCCAGCAGCTCTATATACCCCGGGACTAGCGGGAGGGAGACCCAGTACTTC

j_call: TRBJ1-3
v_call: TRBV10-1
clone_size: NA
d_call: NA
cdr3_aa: CASSDLGSGNTIYF
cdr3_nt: TGCGCCAGCAGTGATCTTGGCTCTGGAAACACCATATATTTT

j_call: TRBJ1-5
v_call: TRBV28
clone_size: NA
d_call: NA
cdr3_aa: CASSARGHSNQPQHF
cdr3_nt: TGTGCCAGCAGTGCCAGGGGCCATAGCAATCAGCCCCAGCATTTT

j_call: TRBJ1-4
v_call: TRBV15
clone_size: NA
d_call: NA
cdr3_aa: CATSRDGRGEKLFF
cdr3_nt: TGTGCCACCAGCAGAGACGGGCGAGGTGAAAAACTGTTTTTT

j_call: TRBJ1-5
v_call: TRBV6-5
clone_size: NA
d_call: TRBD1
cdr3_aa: CASSDREDQPQHF
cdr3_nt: TGTGCCAGCAGCGACAGGGAAGATCAGCCCCAGCATTTT

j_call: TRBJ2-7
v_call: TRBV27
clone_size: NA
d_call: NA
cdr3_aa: CASSLRPGWAYEQYF
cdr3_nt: TGTGCCAGCAGTTTACGGCCGGGCTGGGCCTACGAGCAGTACTTC

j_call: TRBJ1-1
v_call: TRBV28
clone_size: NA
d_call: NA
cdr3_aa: CASRTGLNTEAFF
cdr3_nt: TGTGCCAGCAGAACAGGGTTGAACACTGAAGCTTTCTTT

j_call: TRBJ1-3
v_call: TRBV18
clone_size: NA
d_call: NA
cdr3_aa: CASSLSPGLSGNTIYF
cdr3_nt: TGTGCCAGCTCACTTTCACCGGGCCTCTCTGGAAACACCATATATTTT